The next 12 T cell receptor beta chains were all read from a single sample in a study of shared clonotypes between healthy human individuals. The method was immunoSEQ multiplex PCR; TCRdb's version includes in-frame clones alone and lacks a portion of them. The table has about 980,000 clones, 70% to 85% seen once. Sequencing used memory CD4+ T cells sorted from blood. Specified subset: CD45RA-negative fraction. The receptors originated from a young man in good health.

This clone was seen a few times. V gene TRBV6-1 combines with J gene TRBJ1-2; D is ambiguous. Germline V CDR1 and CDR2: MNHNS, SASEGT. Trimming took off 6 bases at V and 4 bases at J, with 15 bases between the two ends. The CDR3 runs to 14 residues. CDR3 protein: CASSQGGDVYGYTF. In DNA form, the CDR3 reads TGTGCCAGCAGCCAAGGAGGAGACGTCTATGGCTACACCTTC.

CDR3 in amino acids: CASSSGGSGGYNEQFF. The DNA for the CDR3 is TGTGCCAGCAGCTCAGGGGGTAGCGGAGGTTACAATGAGCAGTTCTTC. The chain uses TRBV7-6 and TRBJ2-1, with a weak D call TRBD1 (7 bases). V gave up 4 bases and J gave up 4 bases, with 17 bases separating them. This CDR3 has 16 residues. Germline CDR1 and CDR2: SGHVS and FNYEAQ.

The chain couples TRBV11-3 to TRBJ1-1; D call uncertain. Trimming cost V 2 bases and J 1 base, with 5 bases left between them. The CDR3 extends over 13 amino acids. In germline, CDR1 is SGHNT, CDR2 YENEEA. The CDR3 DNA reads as TGTGCCAGCAGCTTACTCAGGAACACTGAAGCTTTCTTT. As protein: CASSLLRNTEAFF.

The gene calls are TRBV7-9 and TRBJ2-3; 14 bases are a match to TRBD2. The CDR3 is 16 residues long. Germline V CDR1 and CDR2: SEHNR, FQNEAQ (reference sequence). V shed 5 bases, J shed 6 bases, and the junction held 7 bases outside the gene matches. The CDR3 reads CASSPGLAGVGDTQYF. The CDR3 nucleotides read TGTGCCAGCAGCCCGGGACTAGCGGGAGTGGGGGATACGCAGTATTTT.

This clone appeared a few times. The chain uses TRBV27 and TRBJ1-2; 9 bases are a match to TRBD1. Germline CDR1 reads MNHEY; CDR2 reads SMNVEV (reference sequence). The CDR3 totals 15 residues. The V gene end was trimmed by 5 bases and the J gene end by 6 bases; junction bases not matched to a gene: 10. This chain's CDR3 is CASSPPGQGSNGYTF. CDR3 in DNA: TGTGCCAGCAGTCCCCCGGGACAGGGAAGTAATGGCTACACCTTC.

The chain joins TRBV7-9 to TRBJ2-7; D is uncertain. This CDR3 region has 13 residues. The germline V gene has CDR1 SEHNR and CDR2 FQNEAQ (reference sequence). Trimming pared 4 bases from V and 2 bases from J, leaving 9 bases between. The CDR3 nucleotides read TGTGCCAGCAGCTATTATCCTACCTACGAGCAGTACTTC. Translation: CASSYYPTYEQYF.

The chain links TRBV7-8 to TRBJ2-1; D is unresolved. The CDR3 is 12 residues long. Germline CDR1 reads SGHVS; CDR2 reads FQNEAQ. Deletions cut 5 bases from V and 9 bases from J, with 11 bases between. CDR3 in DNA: TGTGCCAGCAGCCCCGACCGTGGTGAGCAGTTCTTC. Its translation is CASSPDRGEQFF.

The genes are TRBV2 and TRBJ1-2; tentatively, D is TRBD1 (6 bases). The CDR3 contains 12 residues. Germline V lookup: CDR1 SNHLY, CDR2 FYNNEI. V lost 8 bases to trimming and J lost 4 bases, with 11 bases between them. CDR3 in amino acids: CASGGQLYGYTF. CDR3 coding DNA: TGTGCCAGCGGCGGACAGCTCTATGGCTACACCTTC.

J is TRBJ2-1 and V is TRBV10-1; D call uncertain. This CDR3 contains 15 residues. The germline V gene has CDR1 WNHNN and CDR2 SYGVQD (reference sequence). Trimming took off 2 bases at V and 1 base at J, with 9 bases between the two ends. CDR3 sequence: CASSERVGSYNEQFF. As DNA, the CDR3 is TGCGCCAGCAGTGAGAGGGTAGGGTCCTACAATGAGCAGTTCTTC.

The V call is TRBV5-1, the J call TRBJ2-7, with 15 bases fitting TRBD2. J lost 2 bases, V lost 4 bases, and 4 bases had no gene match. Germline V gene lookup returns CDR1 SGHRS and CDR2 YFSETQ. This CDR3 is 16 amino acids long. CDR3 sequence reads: CASSTGLAGGPYEQYF. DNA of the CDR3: TGCGCCAGCAGCACCGGACTAGCGGGAGGGCCCTACGAGCAGTACTTC.

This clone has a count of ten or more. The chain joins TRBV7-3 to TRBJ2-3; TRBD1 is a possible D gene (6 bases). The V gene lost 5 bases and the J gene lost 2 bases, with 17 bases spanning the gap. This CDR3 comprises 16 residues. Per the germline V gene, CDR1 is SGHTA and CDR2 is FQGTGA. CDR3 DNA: TGTGCCAGCAGCCCCTATGGTGGGGGCCCCACAGATACGCAGTATTTT. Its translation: CASSPYGGGPTDTQYF.

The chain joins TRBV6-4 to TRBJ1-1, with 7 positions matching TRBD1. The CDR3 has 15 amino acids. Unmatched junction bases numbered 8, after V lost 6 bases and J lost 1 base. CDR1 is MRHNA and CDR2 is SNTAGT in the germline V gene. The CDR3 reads CASRPQGGKNTEAFF. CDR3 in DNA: TGTGCCAGCAGGCCCCAGGGGGGTAAGAACACTGAAGCTTTCTTT.